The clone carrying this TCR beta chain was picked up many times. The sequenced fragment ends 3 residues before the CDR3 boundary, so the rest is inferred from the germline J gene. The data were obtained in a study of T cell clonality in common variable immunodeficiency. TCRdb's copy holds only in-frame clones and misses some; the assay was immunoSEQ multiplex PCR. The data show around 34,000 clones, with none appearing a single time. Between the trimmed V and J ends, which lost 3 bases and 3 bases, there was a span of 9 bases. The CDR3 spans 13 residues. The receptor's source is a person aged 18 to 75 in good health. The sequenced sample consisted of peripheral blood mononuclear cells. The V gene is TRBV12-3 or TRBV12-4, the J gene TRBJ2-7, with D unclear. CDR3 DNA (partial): TGTGCCAGCAGTTTGAGTACGGGCTACGAG. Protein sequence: CASSLSTGYE. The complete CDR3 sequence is CASSLSTGYEQYF.